The present entry profiles one T cell receptor beta chain with its context. As input for TCR beta libraries, roughly 2 micrograms of genomic DNA came from cryopreserved PBMCs. This sample stems from a study of cytotoxic CD8 clonotypes in ibrutinib-treated CLL. Study information: An average of around 250,000 productive templates and approximately 90,000 productive rearrangements was obtained per sample.

A 1 in 200,000 to 1 in 1 million T cell depth was the sequencing target. Using immunoSEQ multiplex PCR, the repertoire was profiled, and TCRdb retains in-frame clones only, with some absent. The profile shows approximately 45,000 clones, about 65% of them singletons. V gave up 6 bases and J gave up 6 bases; unmatched junction bases: 9. The CDR3 length is 15 residues. Germline V gives CDR1 MDHEN, CDR2 SYDVKM. The clonotype comes from a human donor with chronic lymphocytic leukemia. The chain joins TRBV28 to TRBJ2-7; the match to TRBD2 covers 12 bases. The specimen was PBMCs, collected after 24 months of ibrutinib treatment. The CDR3: CASREQLAGGSEQYF. The CDR3 DNA reads TGTGCCAGCAGGGAACAACTAGCGGGAGGAAGCGAGCAGTACTTC.